This TCR beta chain was obtained from a study of cytomegalovirus exposure and HLA in healthy donors. As concerns this clone: Its antigen is still unknown.

13 Jbeta primers and 60 Vbeta primers were used for the PCR. Measured with immunoSEQ multiplex PCR; TCRdb has only the in-frame clones, and not every one. The repertoire holds about 130,000 clones, approximately 79% seen once, with 4.3% in the top ten. Points from the study as a whole: Later on, an analysis tied around 17,000 TCR beta sequences to HLA alleles at 0.05 false discovery rate. Highest at DRB1 and lowest at HLA-C, TCR association rates differed among HLA loci in a later analysis.

Sequencing was carried out using PBMCs. This receptor was taken from a man between 18 and 35 years old in good health and CMV-seropositive.

The CDR3 is CASSVGSLASTDTQYF. The DNA for the CDR3 is TGTGCCAGCAGCGTAGGGTCCCTAGCGAGCACAGATACGCAGTATTTT. The J gene is TRBJ2-3, the V gene TRBV9; possible D gene TRBD2, 6 bases. Trimming cost V 0 bases and J 0 bases, with 11 bases left between them. The CDR3 covers 16 residues. Germline V gene data show CDR1 as SGDLS and CDR2 as YYNGEE.